The 21 T cell receptor beta chains reported below all come from one sample, sequenced in a study of human T cells and chemical hapten exposure (dated by TCRdb to about 2021). Library method: RACE. The data were produced on a NextSeq 500. The public reads were run again by TCRdb, first through fastp at Q25 and then through MiXCR, and only productive beta chains were kept. Merged by CDR3 protein, the rows form single entries marked with the most common genes and DNA. Across this sample there are 350,000 to 450,000 distinct CDR3 sequences, with 5.1% seen only once. The ten largest account for approximately 2.8% of the sample. The meaning of the sample's time point label: pre-sensitization, week 0. According to the study, the label for this sample's treatment or condition signals: therapeutic diphenylcyclopropenone sensitization with weekly scalp DPC. Specimen: whole blood, collected in connection with sensitization to the hapten diphenylcyclopropenone (DPC). The receptor source for this set is a woman aged 50 to 65 with alopecia areata. Some clones in this sample may be carry-over from other donors' samples.

This clonotype occurred a few times. Germline is not matched at one junction end, which may reflect a read error. The chain joins TRBV20-1 to TRBJ1-5; D perhaps matches TRBD1 (6 bases). Germline V CDR1 and CDR2: DFQATT, SNEGSKA (reference sequence). The CDR3 is 20 residues long. The CDR3 is CGAKGGGFRLTGGGNQPQHF. CDR3 bases: TGCGGTGCGAAAGGGGGAGGATTTAGGTTAACCGGAGGTGGCAATCAGCCCCAGCATTTT.

The V gene is TRBV2, the J gene TRBJ2-7, with TRBD1 identical over 11 bases. Germline CDR1 SNHLY, CDR2 FYNNEI. V shed 11 bases and J 6 bases; nucleotides not matched to a gene: 6. The CDR3 length is 12 residues. The CDR3 here is CAAPGTGGEQYF. CDR3 nucleotides: TGTGCCGCCCCCGGGACAGGGGGCGAGCAGTACTTC.

The table lists this clonotype with many counts. The chain carries TRBV5-1 and TRBJ2-2; 9 bases line up with TRBD1. Germline V lookup: CDR1 SGHRS, CDR2 YFSETQ. The length of the CDR3 is 16 residues. V lost 0 bases to trimming and J lost 5 bases; unmatched junction nucleotides: 5. The CDR3 nucleotides read TGCGCCAGCAGCTTGGCCTACAGGGGGCGAACCGGGGAGCTGTTTTTT. Its protein is CASSLAYRGRTGELFF. Supplemented by reference TRBV5-1 and TRBJ2-2, the full variable domain reads KAGVTQTPRYLIKTRGQQVTLSCSPISGHRSVSWYQQTPGQGLQFLFEYFSETQRNKGNFPGRFSGRQFSNSRSEMNVSTLELGDSALYLCASSLAYRGRTGELFFGEGSRLTVL.

The J gene is TRBJ1-1, the V gene TRBV6-5, with D hard to call. The CDR3 runs to 13 residues. Deletions cut 2 bases from V and 7 bases from J, with 11 bases between. The V gene's germline CDR1 is MNHEY and CDR2 SVGAGI. This CDR3 is CASSYDGRSEAFF. CDR3 in DNA: TGTGCCAGCAGTTACGATGGGAGGAGTGAAGCTTTCTTT.

This clonotype was seen repeatedly, ten times or more. The V gene is TRBV20-1, the J gene TRBJ1-5; TRBD1 is a possible D gene (6 bases). The CDR3 has 14 amino acids. Germline V CDR1 and CDR2: DFQATT, SNEGSKA (reference sequence). V was cut by 1 base and J by 3 bases, with 10 bases left in between. CDR3 nucleotides: TGCAGTGCTAGAGTTTGGGACATCAATCAGCCCCAGCATTTT. It translates to CSARVWDINQPQHF.

The chain uses TRBV18 and TRBJ2-4; D unresolved. V was trimmed by 3 bases and J by 7 bases, leaving 13 bases between them. The CDR3 covers 14 residues. Germline-derived CDR1 and CDR2 are KGHSH and LQKENI. CDR3 coding DNA: TGTGCCAGCTCACCGGCGACCCCTGATAACATTCAGTACTTC. It translates to CASSPATPDNIQYF.

This clonotype was detected ten times or more. V usage is TRBV4-1 and J usage is TRBJ2-4; TRBD1 is a possible D gene (6 bases). V was cut by 4 bases and J by 3 bases, with 13 bases left in between. Per germline, CDR1 MGHRA and CDR2 YSYEKL. The CDR3 is made up of 15 amino acids. DNA of the CDR3: TGCGCCAGCAGCCTACCAGGGGATCTCAAAAACATTCAGTACTTC. This sequence encodes CASSLPGDLKNIQYF.

This clonotype was seen many times. The rearrangement joins TRBV7-9 to TRBJ2-1; TRBD1 agrees at 7 bases. The CDR3 consists of 13 residues. Per the germline V gene, CDR1 is SEHNR and CDR2 is FQNEAQ (reference sequence). The ends lost 5 bases at V and 5 bases at J; junction bases unmatched: 3. In nucleotides, the CDR3 is TGTGCCAGCAGCCCCGGACAGGACAATGAGCAGTTCTTC. Amino acid sequence: CASSPGQDNEQFF.

This clonotype was seen a few times. The chain carries TRBV27 and TRBJ1-2; 10 nucleotides agree with TRBD1. The CDR3 is 16 amino acids. V lost 5 bases to trimming and J lost 1 base; unmatched junction nucleotides: 7. CDR1 MNHEY and CDR2 SMNVEV come from the germline V gene (reference sequence). The CDR3 reads CASSVWTGGVNYGYTF. Written as DNA, the CDR3 is TGTGCCAGCAGTGTATGGACAGGGGGTGTTAACTATGGCTACACCTTC.

This clonotype came up many times. This sequence joins TRBV9 and TRBJ2-1; TRBD2 is a possible D gene (5 bases). The CDR3 spans 13 residues. Looked up from germline, CDR1 is SGDLS and CDR2 is YYNGEE. V lost 0 bases, J lost 8 bases, and 9 bases lay in between. The chain's CDR3 is CASSVGGMDEQFF. The CDR3 DNA sequence: TGTGCCAGCAGCGTAGGAGGGATGGATGAGCAGTTCTTC.

This clonotype was seen a handful of times. V gene TRBV28 combines with J gene TRBJ2-3, with 7 bases matching TRBD2. V shed 3 bases and J 8 bases; nucleotides not matched to a gene: 5. Germline CDR1 is MDHEN and CDR2 is SYDVKM. This CDR3 has 13 amino acids. In DNA, the CDR3 is TGTGCCAGCAGTTTGGGAGGGGTGGCTACGCAGTATTTT. Its protein is CASSLGGVATQYF.

This clonotype was seen a few times. The chain links TRBV6-5 to TRBJ1-5; TRBD1 agrees at 12 bases. Germline CDR1 MNHEY, CDR2 SVGAGI. V shed 8 bases, J shed 7 bases, and the junction held 9 bases outside the gene matches. This CDR3 has 15 residues. The CDR3 sequence is CASAPGQGARQPQHF. CDR3 bases: TGTGCCAGCGCCCCGGGACAGGGGGCTCGGCAGCCCCAGCATTTT.

This clonotype was recorded a few times. The rearrangement links TRBV6-2 or TRBV6-3 to TRBJ2-2; D gene uncertain. CDR1 is MNHEY and CDR2 is SVGEGT in the germline V gene. CDR3 length: 15 residues. V lost 11 bases, J lost 2 bases, and 18 bases lay in between. DNA of the CDR3: TGTGCCTCCAGTAAGGGATCTTATAACACCGGGGAGCTGTTTTTT. As protein: CASSKGSYNTGELFF.

There are a few counts of this clonotype. The rearrangement joins TRBV20-1 to TRBJ1-6; D is undetermined. Trimming pared 6 bases from V and 6 bases from J, leaving 21 bases between. CDR1 is DFQATT and CDR2 is SNEGSKA in the germline V gene (reference sequence). CDR3 length equals 16 residues. CDR3 bases: TGCAGTGCCGAGGGTGGGCGAAGGAGTCGTAATTCACCCCTCCACTTT. Its protein product is CSAEGGRRSRNSPLHF.

The genes are TRBV10-3 and TRBJ1-5, with 9 bases aligning to TRBD1. CDR3 size: 16 residues. Germline V gene sequence: CDR1 ENHRY, CDR2 SYGVKD. The J segment lost 5 bases and the V segment lost 3 bases, leaving 8 bases of the junction unmatched. The CDR3 region has the DNA TGTGCCATCAGTGACGGGACAGGGAGTTCACATCAGCCCCAGCATTTT. Translation: CAISDGTGSSHQPQHF.

This clonotype was recorded many times. The V and J genes are TRBV4-1 and TRBJ2-7; D gene unclear. The germline CDR1 and CDR2 sequences are MGHRA and YSYEKL. V lost 2 bases to trimming and J lost 3 bases, with 8 bases between them. The CDR3 spans 13 residues. CDR3 in DNA: TGCGCCAGCAGCCAATCCTCGGGCTACGAGCAGTACTTC. Protein: CASSQSSGYEQYF.

The sample holds a few counts of this clonotype. The rearrangement joins TRBV2 to TRBJ1-4; maybe TRBD1 (5 bases). The V end was cut by 5 bases, the J end by 4 bases, with 17 bases between. CDR1 is SNHLY, CDR2 FYNNEI, per germline. The length of the CDR3 is 16 residues. CDR3 in amino acids: CASSRDAGTNNEKLFF. The CDR3 DNA reads as TGTGCCAGCAGTAGGGACGCCGGAACCAATAATGAAAAACTGTTTTTT.

This clonotype was observed a handful of times. The rearrangement joins TRBV2 to TRBJ1-1; tentatively, D is TRBD1 (5 bases). The V gene's germline CDR1 is SNHLY and CDR2 FYNNEI. Trimming removed 4 bases from V and 4 bases from J, with 13 bases in between. The CDR3 is 14 residues long. The CDR3 loop reads CASSGAGGSTEAFF. The CDR3 nucleotides read TGTGCCAGCAGTGGGGCCGGGGGTAGCACTGAAGCTTTCTTT.

The chain couples TRBV18 to TRBJ1-1, with D possibly matching TRBD1 (6 bases). The germline V and J ends were trimmed by 1 base and 5 bases, with 11 bases remaining between them. CDR1 is KGHSH, CDR2 LQKENI, per germline. The CDR3 is 14 residues long. The CDR3 spells CASSPRGAMTEAFF. CDR3 bases: TGTGCCAGCTCACCACGGGGGGCGATGACTGAAGCTTTCTTT. The full variable domain, its missing parts supplied by reference TRBV18 and TRBJ1-1, is NAGVMQNPRHLVRRRGQEARLRCSPMKGHSHVYWYRQLPEEGLKFMVYLQKENIIDESGMPKERFSAEFPKEGPSILRIQQVVRGDSAAYFCASSPRGAMTEAFFGQGTRLTVV.

The rearrangement links TRBV30 to TRBJ1-1, with 9 bases aligning to TRBD1. The ends lost 7 bases at V and 10 bases at J; junction bases unmatched: 7. In germline, CDR1 is GTSNPN, CDR2 SVGIG (reference sequence). This CDR3 spans 11 amino acids. This chain's CDR3 is CAFPGQGRAFF. In nucleotides, the CDR3 is TGTGCCTTCCCGGGACAGGGTCGAGCTTTCTTT.

The rearrangement uses TRBV7-2 and TRBJ1-6; 9 bases align to TRBD1. CDR1 is SGHTA and CDR2 is FQGNSA in the germline V gene. The CDR3 totals 19 residues. V lost 4 bases, J lost 5 bases, and 15 bases stayed unmatched. CDR3 DNA: TGTGCCAGCAGCTCCGGCGTGACAGGGGGTTTTTGGAATAATTCACCCCTCCACTTT. Translated: CASSSGVTGGFWNNSPLHF. Supplemented by reference TRBV7-2 and TRBJ1-6, the full variable domain reads GAGVSQSPSNKVTEKGKDVELRCDPISGHTALYWYRQSLGQGLEFLIYFQGNSAPDKSGLPSDRFSAERTGGSVSTLTIQRTQQEDSAVYLCASSSGVTGGFWNNSPLHFGNGTRLTVT.